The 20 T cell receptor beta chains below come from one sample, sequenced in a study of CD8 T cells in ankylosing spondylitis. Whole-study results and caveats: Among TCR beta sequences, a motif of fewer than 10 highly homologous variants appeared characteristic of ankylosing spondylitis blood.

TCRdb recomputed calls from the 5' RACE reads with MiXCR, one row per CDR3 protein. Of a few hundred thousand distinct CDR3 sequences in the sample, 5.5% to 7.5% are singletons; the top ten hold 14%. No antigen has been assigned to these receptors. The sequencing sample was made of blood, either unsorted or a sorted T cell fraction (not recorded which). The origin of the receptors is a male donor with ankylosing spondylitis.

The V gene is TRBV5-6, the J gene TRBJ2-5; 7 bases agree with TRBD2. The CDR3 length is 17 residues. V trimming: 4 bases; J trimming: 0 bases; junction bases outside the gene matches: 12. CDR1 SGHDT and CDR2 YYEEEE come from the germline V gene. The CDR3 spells CASSHRGDYKYQETQYF. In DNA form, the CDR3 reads TGTGCCAGCAGCCACCGGGGGGACTATAAGTACCAAGAGACCCAGTACTTC.

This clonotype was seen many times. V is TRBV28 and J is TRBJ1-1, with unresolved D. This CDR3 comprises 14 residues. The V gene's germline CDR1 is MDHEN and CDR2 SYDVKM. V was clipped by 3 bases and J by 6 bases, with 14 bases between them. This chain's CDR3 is CASSFNSPSSEAFF. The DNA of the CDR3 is TGTGCCAGCAGTTTCAACAGCCCCTCCTCTGAAGCTTTCTTT.

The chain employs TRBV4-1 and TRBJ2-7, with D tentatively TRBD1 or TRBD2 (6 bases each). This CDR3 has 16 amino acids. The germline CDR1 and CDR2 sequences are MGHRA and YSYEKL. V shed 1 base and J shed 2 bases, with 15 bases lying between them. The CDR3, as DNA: TGCGCCAGCAGCCAAGTAGGGAGGACAGACCCCTACGAGCAGTACTTC. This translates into CASSQVGRTDPYEQYF.

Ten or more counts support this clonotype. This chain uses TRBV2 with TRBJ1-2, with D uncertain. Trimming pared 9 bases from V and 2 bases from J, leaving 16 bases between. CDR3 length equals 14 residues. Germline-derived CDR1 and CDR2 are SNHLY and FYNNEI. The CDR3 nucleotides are TGTGCCAGTAGCCATTGGGAGGGCAACTATGGCTACACCTTC. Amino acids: CASSHWEGNYGYTF.

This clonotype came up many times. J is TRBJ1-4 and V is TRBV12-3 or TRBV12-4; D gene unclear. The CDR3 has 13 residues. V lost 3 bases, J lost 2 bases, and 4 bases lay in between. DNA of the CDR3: TGTGCCAGCAGTTTCATGACTAATGAAAAACTGTTTTTT. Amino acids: CASSFMTNEKLFF.

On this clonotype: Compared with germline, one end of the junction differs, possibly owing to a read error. DNA for the CDR3: TGTTCCAGCAATCCCCAGGGGAACAATGTGGGAGCTTTCTTT. This codes for CSSNPQGNNVGAFF. The rearrangement joins TRBV6-1 to TRBJ1-1; a weak D match, TRBD1 (6 bases). Germline CDR1 reads MNHNS; CDR2 reads SASEGT. The CDR3 is made up of 14 amino acids.

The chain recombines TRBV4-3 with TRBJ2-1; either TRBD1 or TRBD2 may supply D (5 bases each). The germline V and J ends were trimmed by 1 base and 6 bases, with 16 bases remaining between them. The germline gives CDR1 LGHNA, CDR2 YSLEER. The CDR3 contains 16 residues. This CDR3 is CASSQGLLGVSNEQFF. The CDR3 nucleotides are TGCGCCAGCAGCCAAGGCTTGCTGGGGGTGTCCAATGAGCAGTTCTTC.

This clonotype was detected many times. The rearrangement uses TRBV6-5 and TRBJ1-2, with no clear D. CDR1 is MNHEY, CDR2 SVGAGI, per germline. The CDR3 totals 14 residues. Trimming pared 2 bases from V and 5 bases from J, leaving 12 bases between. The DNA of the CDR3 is TGTGCCAGCAGTTACAGGGCCGTACAATATGGCTACACCTTC. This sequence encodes CASSYRAVQYGYTF.

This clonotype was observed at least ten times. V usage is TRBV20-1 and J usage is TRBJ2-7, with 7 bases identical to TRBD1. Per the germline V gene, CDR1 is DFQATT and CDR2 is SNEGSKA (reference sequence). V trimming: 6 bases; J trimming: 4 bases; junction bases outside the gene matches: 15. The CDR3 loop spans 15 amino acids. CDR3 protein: CSATYRGGLSYEQYF. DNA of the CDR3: TGCAGTGCCACCTATAGAGGGGGCCTATCGTACGAGCAGTACTTC.

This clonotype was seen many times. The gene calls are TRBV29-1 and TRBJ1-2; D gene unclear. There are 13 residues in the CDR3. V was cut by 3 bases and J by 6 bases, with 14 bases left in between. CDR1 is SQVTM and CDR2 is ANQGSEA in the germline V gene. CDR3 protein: CSVDTTMGDGYTF. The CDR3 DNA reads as TGCAGCGTTGACACAACTATGGGAGATGGCTACACCTTC.

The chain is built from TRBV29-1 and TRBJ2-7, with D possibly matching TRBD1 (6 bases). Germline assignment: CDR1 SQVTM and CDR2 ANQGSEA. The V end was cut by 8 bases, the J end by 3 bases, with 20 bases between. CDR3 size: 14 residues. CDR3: CSTQGPETDYEQYF. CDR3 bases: TGCAGCACGCAGGGGCCGGAAACTGACTACGAGCAGTACTTC.

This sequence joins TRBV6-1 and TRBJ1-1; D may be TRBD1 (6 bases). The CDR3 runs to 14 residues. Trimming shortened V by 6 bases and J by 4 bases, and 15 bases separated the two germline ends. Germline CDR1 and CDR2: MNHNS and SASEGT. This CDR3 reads CASRAAGEATEAFF. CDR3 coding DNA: TGTGCCAGCAGGGCGGCAGGGGAAGCCACTGAAGCTTTCTTT.

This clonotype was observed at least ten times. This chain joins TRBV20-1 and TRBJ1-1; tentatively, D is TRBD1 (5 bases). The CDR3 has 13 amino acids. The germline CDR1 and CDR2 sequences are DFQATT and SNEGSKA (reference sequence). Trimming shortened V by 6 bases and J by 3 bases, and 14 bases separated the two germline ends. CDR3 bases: TGCAGTGCCAAATACCAGGGTTACACTGAAGCTTTCTTT. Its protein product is CSAKYQGYTEAFF.

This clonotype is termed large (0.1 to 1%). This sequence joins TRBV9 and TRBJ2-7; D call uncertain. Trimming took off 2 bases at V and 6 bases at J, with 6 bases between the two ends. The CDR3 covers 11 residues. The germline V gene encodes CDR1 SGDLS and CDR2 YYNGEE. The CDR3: CASSVGTEQYF. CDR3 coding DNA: TGTGCCAGCAGCGTGGGAACCGAGCAGTACTTC.

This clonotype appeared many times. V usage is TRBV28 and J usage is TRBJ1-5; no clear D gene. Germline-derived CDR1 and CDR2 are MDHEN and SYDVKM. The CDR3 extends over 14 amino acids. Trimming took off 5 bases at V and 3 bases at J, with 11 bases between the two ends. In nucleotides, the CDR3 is TGTGCCAGCAGTGGGGTCTCCCCCAATCAGCCCCAGCATTTT. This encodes CASSGVSPNQPQHF.

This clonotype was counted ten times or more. This chain's CDR3 is CASSSGQFANTGELFF. The CDR3, as DNA: TGTGCCAGCAGCTCCGGACAGTTCGCGAACACCGGGGAGCTGTTTTTT. The V and J genes are TRBV7-9 and TRBJ2-2, with TRBD1 as a possible D gene (6 bases). CDR1 SEHNR and CDR2 FQNEAQ come from the germline V gene (reference sequence). CDR3 length equals 16 residues. V lost 4 bases and J lost 0, with 12 bases in between.

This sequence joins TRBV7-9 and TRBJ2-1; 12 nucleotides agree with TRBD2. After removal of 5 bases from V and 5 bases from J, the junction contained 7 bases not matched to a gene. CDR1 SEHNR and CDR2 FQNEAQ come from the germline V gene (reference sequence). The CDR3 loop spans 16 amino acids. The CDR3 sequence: CASSKTSGSYDNEQFF. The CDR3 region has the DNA TGTGCCAGCAGCAAGACTAGCGGGAGTTACGACAATGAGCAGTTCTTC.

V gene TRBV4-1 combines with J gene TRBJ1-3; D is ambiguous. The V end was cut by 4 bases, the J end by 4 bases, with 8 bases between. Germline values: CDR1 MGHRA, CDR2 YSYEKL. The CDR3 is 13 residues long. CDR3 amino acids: CASSPDRGNTIYF. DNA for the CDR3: TGCGCCAGCAGCCCGGACCGGGGAAACACCATATATTTT.

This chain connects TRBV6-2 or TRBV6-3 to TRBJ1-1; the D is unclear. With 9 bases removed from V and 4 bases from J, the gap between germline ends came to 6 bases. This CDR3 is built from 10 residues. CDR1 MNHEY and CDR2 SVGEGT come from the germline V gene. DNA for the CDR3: TGTGCCAGAGACACCACTGAAGCTTTCTTT. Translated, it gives CARDTTEAFF.

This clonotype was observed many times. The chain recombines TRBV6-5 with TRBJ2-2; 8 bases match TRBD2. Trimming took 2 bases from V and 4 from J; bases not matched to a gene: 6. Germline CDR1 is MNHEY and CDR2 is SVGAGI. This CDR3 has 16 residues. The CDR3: CASSYAPAGVTGELFF. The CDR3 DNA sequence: TGTGCCAGCAGTTACGCTCCAGCGGGAGTCACCGGGGAGCTGTTTTTT.